What follows are 9 T cell receptor beta chains derived from one specimen sequenced in a study of blood T cell dynamics during melanoma immunotherapy. This table comes from immunoSEQ multiplex PCR, and its TCRdb copy is limited to in-frame clones, with some not included. The sample carries about 8,400 clones, around 85% recorded once. Documented time point: week 3, after first cycle of checkpoint inhibitor. The sequencing here drew on blood, taken from a patient treated with checkpoint blockade. The receptors originated from a human donor with melanoma.

By share, this clone ranks as large. V is TRBV2 and J is TRBJ2-7, with 8 nucleotides matching TRBD1. CDR3 length: 12 residues. The germline gives CDR1 SNHLY, CDR2 FYNNEI. J was trimmed by 3 bases and V by 6 bases; bases with no gene match: 1. The CDR3 nucleotides are TGTGCCAGCAGGGACAGGGTCTACGAGCAGTACTTC. This encodes CASRDRVYEQYF.

V usage is TRBV7-6 and J usage is TRBJ1-1, with D unclear. The ends were cut back, 5 bases at V and 4 bases at J, with 14 bases in the middle. This CDR3 is 14 amino acids long. The V gene's germline CDR1 is SGHVS and CDR2 FNYEAQ. CDR3 sequence (DNA): TGTGCCAGCAGCCTGGGCCAGCATGGCACTGAAGCTTTCTTT. Translated: CASSLGQHGTEAFF. The full variable domain, rest sourced from reference TRBV7-6 and TRBJ1-1, is GAGVSQSPRYKVTKRGQDVALRCDPISGHVSLYWYRQALGQGPEFLTYFNYEAQQDKSGLPNDRFSAERPEGSISTLTIQRTEQRDSAMYRCASSLGQHGTEAFFGQGTRLTVV.

The V call is TRBV10-2, the J call TRBJ1-4; 10 bases agree with TRBD1. This CDR3 has 15 amino acids. Unmatched junction bases numbered 6, after V lost 6 bases and J lost 5 bases. Germline CDR1 is WSHSY and CDR2 is SAAADI. CDR3 sequence: CASREDRGRNEKLFF. The CDR3 DNA follows: TGCGCCAGCAGGGAGGACAGGGGGAGGAATGAAAAACTGTTTTTT.

V is TRBV6-1 and J is TRBJ2-3; TRBD1 aligns across 7 bases. V lost 2 bases, J lost 4 bases, and 6 bases stayed unmatched. The CDR3 has 15 amino acids. Germline V gene lookup returns CDR1 MNHNS and CDR2 SASEGT. The CDR3 bases are TGTGCCAGCAGTGAATGGGGCAGGGGGTCAGATACGCAGTATTTT. This sequence encodes CASSEWGRGSDTQYF.

The V and J genes are TRBV19 and TRBJ1-2, with unresolved D. Germline CDR1 reads LNHDA; CDR2 reads SQIVND (reference sequence). V lost 7 bases to trimming and J lost 5 bases, with 23 bases between them. The CDR3 length is 16 residues. The CDR3 sequence is CASTHPRSGYRYGYTF. CDR3 in DNA: TGTGCCAGTACCCACCCCCGGTCGGGGTACCGGTATGGCTACACCTTC.

The rearrangement uses TRBV7-6 and TRBJ1-1; weak D call: TRBD1 (5 bases). V shed 5 bases and J shed 0 bases, with 19 bases lying between them. Germline CDR1 reads SGHVS; CDR2 reads FNYEAQ. This CDR3 is built from 17 residues. In DNA form, the CDR3 reads TGTGCCAGCAGCCGCCAGTCTCTGGCAGGGCTGAACACTGAAGCTTTCTTT. Translating gives CASSRQSLAGLNTEAFF.

The V call is TRBV11-2, the J call TRBJ2-7; D is unclear. The CDR3 is 14 residues long. V lost 0 bases to trimming and J lost 4 bases, with 10 bases between them. Germline V gene lookup returns CDR1 SGHAT and CDR2 FQNNGV. The CDR3, as DNA: TGTGCCAGCAGCTTAGATCAACAGAGTTACGAGCAGTACTTC. Encoded protein: CASSLDQQSYEQYF. The full variable domain, in which reference TRBV11-2 and TRBJ2-7 provide the parts outside the CDR3, is EAGVAQSPRYKIIEKRQSVAFWCNPISGHATLYWYQQILGQGPKLLIQFQNNGVVDDSQLPKDRFSAERLKGVDSTLKIQPAKLEDSAVYLCASSLDQQSYEQYFGPGTRLTVT.

The CDR3, as DNA: TGTGCCAGTTCAAAACTCCCCGGTTCCTATAATTCACCCCTCCACTTT. It codes for CASSKLPGSYNSPLHF. The chain joins TRBV19 to TRBJ1-6; D unclear. V was cut by 8 bases and J by 1 base, with 15 bases left in between. The CDR3 is made up of 16 amino acids. The germline gives CDR1 LNHDA, CDR2 SQIVND (reference sequence).

The chain joins TRBV18 to TRBJ1-5; TRBD1 is a possible D gene (5 bases). The length of the CDR3 is 14 residues. From germline, CDR1 is KGHSH and CDR2 LQKENI. Deletions cut 3 bases from V and 7 bases from J, with 13 bases between. In nucleotides, the CDR3 is TGTGCCAGCTCACCGCAGGGAGGAGGGCAGCCCCAGCATTTT. This translates into CASSPQGGGQPQHF.